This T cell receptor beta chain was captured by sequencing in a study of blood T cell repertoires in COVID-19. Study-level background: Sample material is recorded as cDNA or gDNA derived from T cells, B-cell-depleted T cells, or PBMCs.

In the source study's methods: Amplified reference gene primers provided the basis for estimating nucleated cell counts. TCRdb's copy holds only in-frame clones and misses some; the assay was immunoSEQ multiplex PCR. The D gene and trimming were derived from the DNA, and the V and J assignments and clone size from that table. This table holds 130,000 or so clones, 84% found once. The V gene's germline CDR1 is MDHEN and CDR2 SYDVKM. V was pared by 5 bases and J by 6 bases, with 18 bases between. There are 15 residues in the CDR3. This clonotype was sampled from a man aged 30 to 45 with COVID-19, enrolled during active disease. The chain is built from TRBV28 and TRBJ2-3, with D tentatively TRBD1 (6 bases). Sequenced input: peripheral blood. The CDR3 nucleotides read TGTGCCAGCAGTCCCTTACAGGGTACCTTGGATACGCAGTATTTT. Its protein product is CASSPLQGTLDTQYF.